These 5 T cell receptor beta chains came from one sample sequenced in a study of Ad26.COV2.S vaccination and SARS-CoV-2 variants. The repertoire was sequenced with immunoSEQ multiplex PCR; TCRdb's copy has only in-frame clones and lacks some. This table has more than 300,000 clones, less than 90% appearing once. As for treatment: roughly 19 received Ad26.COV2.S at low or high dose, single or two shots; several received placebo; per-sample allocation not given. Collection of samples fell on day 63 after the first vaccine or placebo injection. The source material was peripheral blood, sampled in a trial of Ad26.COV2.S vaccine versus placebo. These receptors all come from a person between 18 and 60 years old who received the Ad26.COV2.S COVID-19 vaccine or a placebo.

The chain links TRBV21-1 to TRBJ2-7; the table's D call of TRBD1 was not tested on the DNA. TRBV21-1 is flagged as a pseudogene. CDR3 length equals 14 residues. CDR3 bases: TGTGCCAGCAGCAAAGTCAACAGGGTGGGCGAGCAGTACTTC. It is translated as CASSKVNRVGEQYF.

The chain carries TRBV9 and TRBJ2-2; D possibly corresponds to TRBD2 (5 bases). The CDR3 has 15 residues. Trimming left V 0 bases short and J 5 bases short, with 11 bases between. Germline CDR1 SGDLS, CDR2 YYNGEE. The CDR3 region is CASSVGGGGTGELFF. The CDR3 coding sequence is TGTGCCAGCAGCGTAGGGGGTGGCGGGACCGGGGAGCTGTTTTTT. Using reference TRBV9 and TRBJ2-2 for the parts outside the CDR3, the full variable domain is DSGVTQTPKHLITATGQRVTLRCSPRSGDLSVYWYQQSLDQGLQFLIQYYNGEERAKGNILERFSAQQFPDLHSELNLSSLELGDSALYFCASSVGGGGTGELFFGEGSRLTVL.

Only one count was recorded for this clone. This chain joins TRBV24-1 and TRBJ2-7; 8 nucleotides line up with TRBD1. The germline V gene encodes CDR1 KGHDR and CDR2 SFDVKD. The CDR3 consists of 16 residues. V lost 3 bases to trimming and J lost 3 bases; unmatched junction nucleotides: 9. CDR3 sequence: CATSDTGQGEDYEQYF. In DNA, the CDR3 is TGTGCCACCAGTGATACTGGACAGGGTGAGGACTACGAGCAGTACTTC.

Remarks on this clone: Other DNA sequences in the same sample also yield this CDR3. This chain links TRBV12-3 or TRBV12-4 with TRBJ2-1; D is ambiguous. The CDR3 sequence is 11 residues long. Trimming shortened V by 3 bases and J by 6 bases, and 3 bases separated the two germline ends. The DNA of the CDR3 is TGTGCCAGCAGTTTCGGCAATGAGCAGTTCTTC. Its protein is CASSFGNEQFF.

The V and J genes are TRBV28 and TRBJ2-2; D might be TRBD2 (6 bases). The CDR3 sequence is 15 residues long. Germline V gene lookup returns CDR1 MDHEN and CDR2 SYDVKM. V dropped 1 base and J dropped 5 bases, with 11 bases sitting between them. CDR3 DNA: TGTGCCAGCAGTTTATTATCTGGAGGGACCGGGGAGCTGTTTTTT. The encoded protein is CASSLLSGGTGELFF. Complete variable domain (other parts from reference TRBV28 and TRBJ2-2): DVKVTQSSRYLVKRTGEKVFLECVQDMDHENMFWYRQDPGLGLRLIYFSYDVKMKEKGDIPEGYSVSREKKERFSLILESASTNQTSMYLCASSLLSGGTGELFFGEGSRLTVL.